This TCR beta chain was captured by sequencing in a study of tumour-infiltrating T cells in Burkitt lymphoma. Study-level background: Overall and progression-free survival were predicted by productive clonality.

Only a few counts were recorded for this clone. Germline loops: CDR1 KGHSH, CDR2 LQKENI. Germline trimming cut 8 bases from V and 2 bases from J; bases unmatched to any gene: 1. There are 12 residues in the CDR3. The repertoire was sequenced with immunoSEQ multiplex PCR; TCRdb's copy has only in-frame clones and lacks some. Of under 8,000 clones listed, roughly a tenth are singletons. Sequenced material: tumor tissue. This chain uses TRBV18 with TRBJ1-1; 8 bases match TRBD1. This sequence was found in a human donor with diffuse large B-cell lymphoma. The chain's CDR3 is CASGQGNTEAFF. DNA for the CDR3: TGTGCCAGCGGACAGGGTAACACTGAAGCTTTCTTT.